What follows are 29 T cell receptor beta chains derived from one specimen sequenced in a study of CD8+CD57+ T cells in acquired aplastic anemia. Template material for TCR beta VDJ and CDR3 profiling consisted of genomic DNA. One entry per CDR3 protein results from TCRdb running MiXCR on the reads. In the table there are 120,000 or so distinct CDR3 sequences, nearly 40% of which are singletons. Sequenced patients had shown CD8+CD57+ cell expansion by flow cytometry. The sequenced sample consisted of sorted CD4+, CD8+, or CD8+CD57+ T cells (not recorded which) from PBMCs. Source of these receptors: a human donor with aplastic anemia.

The table lists this clonotype with a count of one. The chain recombines TRBV19 with TRBJ1-2, with TRBD1 identical over 8 bases. Germline CDR1 LNHDA, CDR2 SQIVND (reference sequence). J lost 2 bases, V lost 3 bases, and 2 bases had no gene match. This CDR3 contains 14 residues. CDR3 sequence (DNA): TGTGCCAGTAGTATGACAGGGGCCAACTATGGCTACACCTTC. This gives the protein CASSMTGANYGYTF.

The rearrangement joins TRBV29-1 to TRBJ2-2, with D uncertain. Trimming stripped 0 bases from V and 6 bases from J, with 5 bases between. The CDR3 contains 12 residues. Per germline, CDR1 SQVTM and CDR2 ANQGSEA. CDR3 coding DNA: TGCAGCGTTGAAGAAAACTCCGGGGAGCTGTTTTTT. Protein product: CSVEENSGELFF.

This clonotype was detected ten times or more. The rearrangement links TRBV4-1 to TRBJ1-2, with unresolved D. Germline CDR1 MGHRA, CDR2 YSYEKL. V lost 0 bases and J 4 bases, leaving 9 bases between the germline ends. The CDR3 extends over 14 amino acids. CDR3 amino acids: CASSQDRAPYGYTF. The CDR3 region has the DNA TGCGCCAGCAGCCAAGATCGGGCCCCCTATGGCTACACCTTC.

This clonotype was found many times. The chain has TRBV6-1 and TRBJ1-3, with 7 bases lining up with TRBD1. The V gene's germline CDR1 is MNHNS and CDR2 SASEGT. After removal of 5 bases from V and 4 bases from J, the junction contained 2 bases not matched to a gene. The CDR3 consists of 13 residues. CDR3 sequence (DNA): TGTGCCAGCAGTAGGGGGCCAGGAAACACCATATATTTT. Amino acids: CASSRGPGNTIYF.

The gene calls are TRBV2 and TRBJ1-2; D perhaps matches TRBD1 (6 bases). V was trimmed by 6 bases and J by 7 bases, leaving 15 bases between them. The CDR3 is 13 residues long. CDR1 and CDR2 from the germline V gene are SNHLY and FYNNEI. This CDR3 reads CASSPKGGAGYTF. The CDR3 nucleotides are TGTGCCAGCAGCCCCAAAGGGGGAGCTGGCTACACCTTC.

This clonotype was observed a handful of times. V gene TRBV10-3 combines with J gene TRBJ2-7; 10 bases are shared with TRBD1. V trimming: 0 bases; J trimming: 4 bases; junction bases outside the gene matches: 3. The CDR3 is made up of 15 amino acids. Germline CDR1 is ENHRY and CDR2 is SYGVKD. The CDR3 protein is CAISESRDRGYEQYF. In DNA, the CDR3 is TGTGCCATCAGTGAGTCGCGGGACAGGGGATACGAGCAGTACTTC.

With regard to this clonotype: A much larger clonotype is one base distant, so this may be a read error. The chain uses TRBV20-1 and TRBJ2-1; 10 positions match TRBD2. CDR1 is DFQATT and CDR2 is SNEGSKA in the germline V gene (reference sequence). This CDR3 has 15 amino acids. CDR3 protein: CSVPRAGGSYDEQFF. The CDR3, as DNA: TGCAGTGTCCCGAGAGCGGGGGGGTCCTACGATGAGCAGTTCTTC.

This clonotype was detected ten times or more. The V gene is TRBV19, the J gene TRBJ2-7; 12 bases are a match to TRBD2. The trim removed 7 bases at V and 5 bases at J, leaving 9 bases unmatched. In germline, CDR1 is LNHDA, CDR2 SQIVND (reference sequence). This CDR3 region has 15 residues. The CDR3 region is CASTSTLAGGDEQYV. The CDR3 DNA is TGTGCCAGTACCTCAACACTAGCGGGGGGTGACGAGCAGTACGTC.

This clonotype was picked up many times. The V call is TRBV27, the J call TRBJ2-7; weak D call: TRBD2 (6 bases). The V end lost 5 bases, the J end lost 1 base, and 12 bases lay between the germline ends. CDR3 length: 14 residues. In germline, CDR1 is MNHEY, CDR2 SMNVEV (reference sequence). In DNA form, the CDR3 reads TGTGCCAGCAGTAGGGACTTCTCTTCCTACGAGCAGTACTTC. Its translation is CASSRDFSSYEQYF.

This rearrangement joins TRBV19 to TRBJ2-7; D unclear. V dropped 6 bases and J dropped 6 bases, with 15 bases sitting between them. CDR1 and CDR2 (germline): LNHDA, SQIVND (reference sequence). This CDR3 is built from 13 residues. CDR3 amino acids: CASSIALRGEQYF. The DNA of the CDR3 is TGTGCCAGTAGCATCGCCCTTCGTGGCGAGCAGTACTTC.

The J gene is TRBJ1-2, the V gene TRBV29-1, with D maybe TRBD1 (5 bases). This CDR3 region has 14 residues. With 2 bases removed from V and 8 bases from J, the gap between germline ends came to 18 bases. CDR1 is SQVTM, CDR2 ANQGSEA, per germline. CDR3 coding DNA: TGCAGCGTTGAATTGAGGGGACCCGATAGGGGCTACACCTTC. As protein: CSVELRGPDRGYTF. Using reference TRBV29-1 and TRBJ1-2 for the parts outside the CDR3, the full variable domain is SAVISQKPSRDICQRGTSLTIQCQVDSQVTMMFWYRQQPGQSLTLIATANQGSEATYESGFVIDKFPISRPNLTFSTLTVSNMSPEDSSIYLCSVELRGPDRGYTFGSGTRLTVV.

The CDR3: CASSLAPLRGEKLFF. The CDR3 DNA reads TGTGCCAGCAGCTTAGCGCCCCTGCGCGGTGAAAAACTGTTTTTT. This chain uses TRBV7-8 with TRBJ1-4; no reliable D call. From germline, CDR1 is SGHVS and CDR2 FQNEAQ. CDR3 length: 15 residues. Trimming took off 0 bases at V and 7 bases at J, with 12 bases between the two ends.

The rearrangement links TRBV11-1 to TRBJ2-1, with TRBD2 matching 10 bases. V lost 4 bases to trimming and J lost 8 bases; unmatched junction nucleotides: 5. The CDR3 runs 14 residues. Germline CDR1 SGHAT, CDR2 FQDESV (reference sequence). The CDR3, as DNA: TGTGCCAGCAGCTCTCTAGCGGGGGTCGATGAGCAGTTCTTC. This encodes CASSSLAGVDEQFF. The full variable domain, rest sourced from reference TRBV11-1 and TRBJ2-1, is EAEVAQSPRYKITEKSQAVAFWCDPISGHATLYWYRQILGQGPELLVQFQDESVVDDSQLPKDRFSAERLKGVDSTLKIQPAELGDSAMYLCASSSLAGVDEQFFGPGTRLTVL.

This clonotype was detected only a few times. The gene calls are TRBV25-1 and TRBJ2-7, with 8 bases that match TRBD2. This CDR3 spans 16 amino acids. Germline CDR1 and CDR2: MGHDK and SYGVNS. J was trimmed by 2 bases and V by 1 base; bases with no gene match: 7. The CDR3 is CASSELDSGGTYEQYF. CDR3 nucleotide sequence: TGTGCCAGCAGTGAATTAGACAGCGGGGGTACCTACGAGCAGTACTTC.

The chain recombines TRBV10-3 with TRBJ1-5, with D possibly TRBD1 on 5 matching bases. There are 14 residues in the CDR3. Trimming cost V 2 bases and J 3 bases, with 8 bases left between them. The germline gives CDR1 ENHRY, CDR2 SYGVKD. The CDR3 loop is CAISERTLNQPQHF. DNA for the CDR3: TGTGCCATCAGTGAGCGGACACTCAATCAGCCCCAGCATTTT.

CDR3 amino acids: CAISEGGTGVADTQYF. CDR3 DNA sequence: TGTGCCATCAGTGAAGGGGGGACAGGGGTGGCAGATACGCAGTATTTT. The rearrangement joins TRBV10-3 to TRBJ2-3; 10 bases line up with TRBD1. The junction had 7 bases not matched to a gene; V was cut back by 3 bases and J by 4 bases. Per germline, CDR1 ENHRY and CDR2 SYGVKD. The CDR3 has 16 amino acids.

The table lists this clonotype with many counts. This chain joins TRBV5-4 and TRBJ2-3; 9 nucleotides align to TRBD1. Germline values: CDR1 SGHNT, CDR2 YYREEE (reference sequence). With V trimmed by 2 bases and J by 6 bases, 10 bases remained unmatched. There are 16 residues in the CDR3. The CDR3 loop reads CASSLLPGQGTDTQYF. The CDR3 bases are TGTGCCAGCAGCTTATTGCCGGGACAGGGAACTGATACGCAGTATTTT.

This clonotype was seen ten or more times. Sequence at one end of the junction differs from germline and may be a read error. This chain links TRBV7-7 with TRBJ1-1, with TRBD1 matching 7 bases. This CDR3 is built from 13 residues. Looked up from germline, CDR1 is SSHAT and CDR2 is FNYEAQ (reference sequence). The CDR3 protein is CASSLTGVTEAFF. The CDR3 DNA reads TGTGCTAGCAGCTTAACAGGGGTCACTGAAGCTTTCTTT.

Of note for this clonotype: A read error may account for a junction end that differs from germline. The rearrangement joins TRBV3-1 to TRBJ2-1, with unresolved D. Per the germline V gene, CDR1 is LGHDT and CDR2 is YNNKEL (reference sequence). The CDR3 runs to 13 residues. The CDR3 nucleotides read TGTGCCAGCAGCCACGGTAACTACGATGAGCAGTTCTTC. Translating it yields CASSHGNYDEQFF.

This clonotype occurred many times. The chain employs TRBV9 and TRBJ2-6; 11 bases match TRBD1. The trim removed 0 bases at V and 0 bases at J, leaving 2 bases unmatched. The germline V gene encodes CDR1 SGDLS and CDR2 YYNGEE. The length of the CDR3 is 18 residues. The CDR3 DNA reads as TGTGCCAGCAGCGTAGTCGGGACAGGGGGCTCTGGGGCCAACGTCCTGACTTTC. This sequence encodes CASSVVGTGGSGANVLTF.

This clonotype was observed a few times. This may be a read error: a much more frequent sequence differs by one nucleotide. Because it lacks the conserved phenylalanine or tryptophan at the end, this CDR3 is likely a read error. The rearrangement joins TRBV9 to TRBJ1-5, with D perhaps TRBD1 (6 bases). The CDR3 has 15 amino acids. V was cut by 4 bases and J by 4 bases, with 15 bases left in between. From germline, CDR1 is SGDLS and CDR2 YYNGEE. The CDR3: CASSPGGQQNQPQHL. CDR3 sequence (DNA): TGTGCCAGCAGCCCCGGTGGACAGCAAAATCAGCCCCAGCATCTT.

The chain links TRBV29-1 to TRBJ1-2; 10 nucleotides align to TRBD1. Germline CDR1 is SQVTM and CDR2 is ANQGSEA. V lost 7 bases to trimming and J lost 3 bases; unmatched junction nucleotides: 2. This CDR3 comprises 12 residues. CDR3 loop: CSGGTGDYGYTF. DNA for the CDR3: TGCAGCGGAGGGACAGGGGACTATGGCTACACCTTC.

The chain has TRBV7-2 and TRBJ1-2; unclear D gene. Per germline, CDR1 SGHTA and CDR2 FQGNSA. Trimming left V 5 bases short and J 2 bases short, with 12 bases between. CDR3 length: 14 amino acids. CDR3 protein: CASSTQTLNYGYTF. CDR3 sequence (DNA): TGTGCCAGCAGCACCCAGACACTGAACTATGGCTACACCTTC.

CDR3 amino acids: CSARRVGVLEQYF. Here the CDR3 DNA reads TGCAGTGCTCGCCGCGTAGGGGTCCTCGAGCAGTACTTC. V gene TRBV20-1 combines with J gene TRBJ2-7, with D perhaps TRBD1 (5 bases). This CDR3 has 13 residues. V was shortened by 5 bases and J by 6 bases, with 17 bases between the two germline ends. CDR1 and CDR2 from the germline V gene are DFQATT and SNEGSKA (reference sequence).

This clonotype was seen ten or more times. The chain recombines TRBV9 with TRBJ1-2; the D gene is possibly TRBD1 (6 bases). Trimming removed 3 bases from V and 4 bases from J, with 16 bases in between. The germline V gene has CDR1 SGDLS and CDR2 YYNGEE. The CDR3 spans 15 residues. The CDR3 sequence: CASSEEGVRGYGYTF. CDR3 DNA sequence: TGTGCCAGCAGCGAGGAGGGGGTTCGGGGCTATGGCTACACCTTC.

The CDR3 sequence: CASSLEPVYGYTF. CDR3 coding DNA: TGTGCCAGCAGCTTAGAGCCGGTCTATGGCTACACCTTC. V is TRBV11-1 and J is TRBJ1-2; no clear D. The V end lost 1 base, the J end lost 4 bases, and 7 bases lay between the germline ends. CDR1 is SGHAT and CDR2 is FQDESV in the germline V gene (reference sequence). This CDR3 region has 13 residues.

V gene TRBV5-6 combines with J gene TRBJ2-5, with 9 bases identical to TRBD2. The germline V gene has CDR1 SGHDT and CDR2 YYEEEE. Germline trimming cut 4 bases from V and 5 bases from J; bases unmatched to any gene: 6. The CDR3 extends over 14 amino acids. CDR3 DNA: TGTGCCAGCAGCCTGCGGGGGGGCGGCGAGACCCAGTACTTC. This codes for CASSLRGGGETQYF.

This clonotype was observed many times. V usage is TRBV29-1 and J usage is TRBJ2-3; D ambiguous. Trimming pared 0 bases from V and 5 bases from J, leaving 12 bases between. Germline V gene sequence: CDR1 SQVTM, CDR2 ANQGSEA. The CDR3 runs to 14 residues. CDR3 in DNA: TGCAGCGTTGAAGAACAACTACTGGGAGATACGCAGTATTTT. This sequence encodes CSVEEQLLGDTQYF.

The table lists this clonotype with many counts. The gene calls are TRBV11-1 and TRBJ1-1; 8 bases map to TRBD1. V lost 6 bases, J lost 6 bases, and 9 bases stayed unmatched. This CDR3 region has 14 residues. Per the germline V gene, CDR1 is SGHAT and CDR2 is FQDESV (reference sequence). The CDR3 DNA follows: TGTGCCAGCAGGGGGCAGGGGGCACGGTCTGAAGCTTTCTTT. Encoded protein: CASRGQGARSEAFF.